The 22 T cell receptor beta chains below were found in one sample sequenced in a study of T cells in Graves' hyperthyroidism and ophthalmopathy. Amplified regions were TCR beta CDR3 sequences from RNA transcripts. The HTBI set primed first-round TCR CDR3 RT-PCR. One entry per CDR3 protein, called by TCRdb with MiXCR from the multiplex PCR reads. The sample has 460,000 or so distinct CDR3 sequences, roughly an eighth seen once. The material sequenced was blood. The receptors originated from a woman aged 18 to 35 with Graves' hyperthyroidism.

This chain joins TRBV4-1 and TRBJ2-2, with 10 bases matching TRBD1. Germline lookup yields CDR1 MGHRA and CDR2 YSYEKL. J lost 4 bases, V lost 5 bases, and 7 bases had no gene match. CDR3 length: 16 residues. The CDR3 sequence: CASSKVGQGITGELFF. The CDR3 DNA follows: TGCGCCAGCAGCAAAGTGGGACAGGGGATCACCGGGGAGCTGTTTTTT.

This clonotype was counted at least ten times. This chain connects TRBV12-3 or TRBV12-4 to TRBJ1-1, with D hard to call. Trimming stripped 5 bases from V and 6 bases from J, with 19 bases between. There are 15 residues in the CDR3. The CDR3 reads CASSPWELMTAEAFF. The CDR3 DNA reads as TGTGCCAGCAGTCCTTGGGAACTGATGACCGCTGAAGCTTTCTTT.

This clonotype was observed many times. The chain couples TRBV29-1 to TRBJ2-7; 10 bases are a match to TRBD2. This CDR3 contains 13 residues. Unmatched junction bases numbered 7, after V lost 4 bases and J lost 7 bases. The V gene's germline CDR1 is SQVTM and CDR2 ANQGSEA. CDR3 nucleotides: TGCAGCGTTGCCCTAGCGGGAGATCGTGAGCAGTACTTC. This gives the protein CSVALAGDREQYF.

This rearrangement joins TRBV5-1 to TRBJ1-1; 9 bases are a match to TRBD1. Germline V lookup: CDR1 SGHRS, CDR2 YFSETQ. Trimming cost V 7 bases and J 4 bases; bases outside gene matches: 17. This CDR3 comprises 17 residues. CDR3 sequence (DNA): TGCGCCAGCGGTAGGTACAGGGGGCCGACCAGGGGCACTGAAGCTTTCTTT. Amino acid sequence: CASGRYRGPTRGTEAFF.

The chain is built from TRBV20-1 and TRBJ2-1; TRBD2 matches 8 bases. Trimming took 0 bases from V and 7 from J; bases not matched to a gene: 8. Looked up from germline, CDR1 is DFQATT and CDR2 is SNEGSKA (reference sequence). The CDR3 runs 15 residues. The CDR3 coding sequence is TGCAGTGCTAGAGATCCCGGGAGGGCCCTAAATGAGCAGTTCTTC. Amino acids: CSARDPGRALNEQFF.

This clonotype was counted many times. The chain uses TRBV30 and TRBJ1-3, with D uncertain. Germline CDR1 is GTSNPN and CDR2 is SVGIG (reference sequence). The ends were cut back, 0 bases at V and 3 bases at J, with 6 bases in the middle. This CDR3 comprises 13 residues. The CDR3 reads CAWSVNVGNTIYF. Written as DNA, the CDR3 is TGTGCCTGGAGTGTTAATGTTGGAAACACCATATATTTT.

Ten or more counts support this clonotype. The chain recombines TRBV15 with TRBJ1-2, with TRBD1 matching 11 bases. Unmatched junction bases numbered 4, after V lost 0 bases and J lost 4 bases. Germline V gene lookup returns CDR1 LNHNV and CDR2 YYDKDF (reference sequence). The CDR3 has 16 residues. CDR3 bases: TGTGCCACCAGCAGAGAGGGGACAGGGGGTGGCTATGGCTACACCTTC. This encodes CATSREGTGGGYGYTF.

Only a few counts were recorded for this clonotype. The rearrangement uses TRBV19 and TRBJ2-7; 8 bases are a match to TRBD2. The J segment lost 1 base and the V segment lost 2 bases, leaving 4 bases of the junction unmatched. This CDR3 has 15 residues. Per the germline V gene, CDR1 is LNHDA and CDR2 is SQIVND (reference sequence). As DNA, the CDR3 is TGTGCCAGTAGTATAACGGGAGGGACTTCCTACGAGCAGTACTTC. It is translated as CASSITGGTSYEQYF.

This clonotype was observed at least ten times. The gene calls are TRBV6-1 and TRBJ2-7; TRBD2 aligns across 8 bases. The CDR3 is 13 residues long. Unmatched junction bases numbered 8, after V lost 6 bases and J lost 7 bases. The germline V gene encodes CDR1 MNHNS and CDR2 SASEGT. The CDR3 loop is CASSSGLAGEQYF. The CDR3 DNA reads as TGTGCCAGCAGCTCAGGACTAGCTGGGGAGCAGTACTTC.

In this sample, this clonotype turned up many times. The rearrangement joins TRBV12-3 or TRBV12-4 to TRBJ1-1, with no clear D. Trimming stripped 4 bases from V and 3 bases from J, with 15 bases between. The CDR3 is 15 residues long. CDR3 sequence reads: CASSSPLGGDTEAFF. For the CDR3, the DNA is TGTGCCAGCAGTTCCCCTTTAGGCGGGGACACTGAAGCTTTCTTT.

This clonotype appeared many times. The chain links TRBV9 to TRBJ2-2, with TRBD2 identical over 10 bases. Germline CDR1 reads SGDLS; CDR2 reads YYNGEE. V was pared by 0 bases and J by 6 bases, with 8 bases of the junction left unmatched. This CDR3 spans 17 amino acids. CDR3 bases: TGTGCCAGCAGCGTAGGATCAGCGGGAGGGCCGGCCGGGGAGCTGTTTTTT. This encodes CASSVGSAGGPAGELFF.

This clonotype was seen only a few times. V is TRBV24-1 and J is TRBJ1-5; 10 bases map to TRBD1. CDR1 is KGHDR and CDR2 is SFDVKD in the germline V gene. V trimming: 3 bases; J trimming: 3 bases; junction bases outside the gene matches: 19. The CDR3 covers 21 residues. The CDR3 nucleotides read TGTGCCACCAGTGATAGACCGGGACAGGGGCTAATGGGAACTTTCAATCAGCCCCAGCATTTT. This sequence encodes CATSDRPGQGLMGTFNQPQHF.

This clonotype was observed a few times. The chain is built from TRBV18 and TRBJ1-5; D possibly corresponds to TRBD1 (6 bases). V gave up 2 bases and J gave up 4 bases, with 12 bases separating them. CDR1 is KGHSH and CDR2 is LQKENI in the germline V gene. The CDR3 extends over 15 amino acids. CDR3 sequence reads: CASSPNRVGNQPQHF. The CDR3 DNA sequence: TGTGCCAGCTCACCAAACAGGGTCGGGAATCAGCCCCAGCATTTT.

This clonotype was observed many times. The CDR3 region is CASSDSRGHEQYF. The CDR3 DNA reads as TGTGCCAGCAGTGATAGCAGGGGGCACGAGCAGTACTTC. V gene TRBV2 combines with J gene TRBJ2-7; 8 nucleotides match TRBD1. J gave up 5 bases and V 3 bases, and 3 bases lay outside the gene matches. Germline CDR1 SNHLY, CDR2 FYNNEI. CDR3 length: 13 amino acids.

The chain has TRBV28 and TRBJ2-5; 8 bases align to TRBD2. CDR1 is MDHEN, CDR2 SYDVKM, per germline. This CDR3 spans 15 amino acids. The trim removed 6 bases at V and 3 bases at J, leaving 9 bases unmatched. The CDR3: CASRVGTSLEETQYF. The CDR3 nucleotides read TGTGCCAGCAGAGTCGGGACTAGTCTCGAAGAGACCCAGTACTTC.

The CDR3 nucleotides read TGTGCCAGCAGTTTATCGCTGGAATTCTTGGTTGCGCAGTACTTC. Encoded protein: CASSLSLEFLVAQYF. V is TRBV27 and J is TRBJ2-7; D is uncertain. The CDR3 runs 15 residues. CDR1 and CDR2 (germline): MNHEY, SMNVEV (reference sequence). V lost 0 bases, J lost 9 bases, and 18 bases lay in between.

This clonotype was seen a handful of times. The chain couples TRBV6-1 to TRBJ2-1; TRBD2 is a possible D gene (7 bases). Germline CDR1 reads MNHNS; CDR2 reads SASEGT. V was cut by 6 bases and J by 7 bases, with 13 bases left in between. The CDR3 has 13 residues. The CDR3 nucleotides read TGTGCCAGCAGCGGGAGGAGGGGGAATGAGCAGTTCTTC. Protein: CASSGRRGNEQFF.

This clonotype was seen ten or more times. V is TRBV12-3 or TRBV12-4 and J is TRBJ2-1; 7 bases fit TRBD2. Trimming at V came to 2 bases and at J to 4 bases, leaving 2 bases not matched to a gene. There are 14 residues in the CDR3. CDR3 sequence reads: CASSLLGGYNEQFF. Written as DNA, the CDR3 is TGTGCCAGCAGTTTATTGGGGGGGTACAATGAGCAGTTCTTC.

The V and J genes are TRBV4-1 and TRBJ2-3; D is possibly TRBD2 (6 bases). The CDR3 extends over 15 amino acids. V lost 0 bases and J 0 bases, leaving 7 bases between the germline ends. Germline loops: CDR1 MGHRA, CDR2 YSYEKL. The CDR3 DNA reads as TGCGCCAGCAGCCAAGATGGGACTAGCACAGATACGCAGTATTTT. Its translation: CASSQDGTSTDTQYF.

In this sample, this clonotype turned up many times. The chain combines TRBV27 with TRBJ1-2, with D hard to call. CDR3 size: 13 residues. The ends were cut back, 2 bases at V and 4 bases at J, with 8 bases in the middle. Germline CDR1 is MNHEY and CDR2 is SMNVEV (reference sequence). DNA for the CDR3: TGTGCCAGCAGTTTAAGGGCAACCTATGGCTACACCTTC. Translating gives CASSLRATYGYTF.

This clonotype was seen at least ten times. V is TRBV29-1 and J is TRBJ1-2, with a possible D match to TRBD1 (5 bases). V was clipped by 3 bases and J by 2 bases, with 34 bases between them. Germline CDR1 and CDR2: SQVTM and ANQGSEA. CDR3 size: 21 residues. The CDR3, as DNA: TGCAGCGTTGATCCCCCCCGATCAGCATCGGCACAAGGGGTACTCAACTATGGCTACACCTTC. This sequence encodes CSVDPPRSASAQGVLNYGYTF.

This clonotype came up a few times. The chain joins TRBV29-1 to TRBJ2-4; TRBD1 agrees at 8 bases. V gave up 4 bases and J gave up 0 bases; unmatched junction bases: 5. This CDR3 contains 15 residues. Germline CDR1 and CDR2: SQVTM and ANQGSEA. The CDR3 DNA is TGCAGCGTTGCGGACAGGGTAGTAGCCAAAAACATTCAGTACTTC. It specifies CSVADRVVAKNIQYF.